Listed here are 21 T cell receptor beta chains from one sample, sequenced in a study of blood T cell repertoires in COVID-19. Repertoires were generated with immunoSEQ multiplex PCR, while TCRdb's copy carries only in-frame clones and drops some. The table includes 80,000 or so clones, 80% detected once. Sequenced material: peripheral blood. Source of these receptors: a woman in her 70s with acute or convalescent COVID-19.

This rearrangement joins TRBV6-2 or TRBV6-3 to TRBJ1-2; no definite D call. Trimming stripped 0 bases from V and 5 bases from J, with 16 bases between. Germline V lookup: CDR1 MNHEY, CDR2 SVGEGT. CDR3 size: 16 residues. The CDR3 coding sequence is TGTGCCAGCAGTTACTCGAGTATATCGGGAAGTTATGGCTACACCTTC. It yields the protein CASSYSSISGSYGYTF.

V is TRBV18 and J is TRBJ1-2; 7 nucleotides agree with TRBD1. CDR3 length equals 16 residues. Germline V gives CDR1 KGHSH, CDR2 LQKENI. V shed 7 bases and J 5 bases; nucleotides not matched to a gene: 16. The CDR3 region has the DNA TGTGCCAGCTTACCCAAATCGACCGGGGGACAGTATGGCTACACCTTC. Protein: CASLPKSTGGQYGYTF.

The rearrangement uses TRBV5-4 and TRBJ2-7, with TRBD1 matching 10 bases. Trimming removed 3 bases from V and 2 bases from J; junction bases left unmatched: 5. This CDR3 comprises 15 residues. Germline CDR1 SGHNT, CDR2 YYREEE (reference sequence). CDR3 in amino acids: CASSSPTGGTYEQYF. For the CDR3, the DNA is TGTGCCAGCAGCTCTCCGACAGGGGGCACCTACGAGCAGTACTTC.

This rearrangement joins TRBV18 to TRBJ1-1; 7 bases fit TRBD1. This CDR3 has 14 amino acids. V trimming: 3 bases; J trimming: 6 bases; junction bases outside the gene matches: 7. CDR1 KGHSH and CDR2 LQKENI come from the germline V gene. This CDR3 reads CASSPIQGMAEAFF. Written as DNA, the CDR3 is TGTGCCAGCTCACCGATACAGGGGATGGCTGAAGCTTTCTTT.

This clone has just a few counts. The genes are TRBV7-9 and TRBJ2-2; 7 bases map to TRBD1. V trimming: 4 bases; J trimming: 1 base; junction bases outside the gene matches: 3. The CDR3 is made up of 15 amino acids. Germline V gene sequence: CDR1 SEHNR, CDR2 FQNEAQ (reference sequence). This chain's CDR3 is CASSSRDRNTGELFF. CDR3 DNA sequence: TGTGCCAGCAGCTCCCGGGACAGGAACACCGGGGAGCTGTTTTTT.

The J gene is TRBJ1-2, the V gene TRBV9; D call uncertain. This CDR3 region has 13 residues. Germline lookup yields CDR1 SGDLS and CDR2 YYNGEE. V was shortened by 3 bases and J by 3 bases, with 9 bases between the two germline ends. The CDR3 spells CASSGPFDYGYTF. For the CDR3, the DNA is TGTGCCAGCAGCGGGCCATTTGACTATGGCTACACCTTC.

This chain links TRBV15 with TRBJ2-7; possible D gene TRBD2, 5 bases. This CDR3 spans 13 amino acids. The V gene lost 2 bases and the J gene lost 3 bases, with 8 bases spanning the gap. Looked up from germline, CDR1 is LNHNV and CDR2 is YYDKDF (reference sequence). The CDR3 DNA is TGTGCCACCAGCAGAACCGGGGACTACGAGCAGTACTTC. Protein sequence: CATSRTGDYEQYF. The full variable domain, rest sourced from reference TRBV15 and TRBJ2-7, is DAMVIQNPRYQVTQFGKPVTLSCSQTLNHNVMYWYQQKSSQAPKLLFHYYDKDFNNEADTPDNFQSRRPNTSFCFLDIRSPGLGDTAMYLCATSRTGDYEQYFGPGTRLTVT.

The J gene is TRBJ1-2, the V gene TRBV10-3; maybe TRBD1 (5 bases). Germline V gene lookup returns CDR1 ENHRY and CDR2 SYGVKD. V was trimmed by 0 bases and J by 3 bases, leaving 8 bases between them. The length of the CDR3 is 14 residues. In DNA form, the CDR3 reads TGTGCCATCAGTGAGTCGGGGGACTACTATGGCTACACCTTC. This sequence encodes CAISESGDYYGYTF.

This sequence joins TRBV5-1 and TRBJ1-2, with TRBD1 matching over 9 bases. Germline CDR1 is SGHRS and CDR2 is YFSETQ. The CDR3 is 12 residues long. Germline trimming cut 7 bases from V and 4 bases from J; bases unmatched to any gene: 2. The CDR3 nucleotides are TGCGCCAGCCGGACAGGGGCCTATGGCTACACCTTC. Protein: CASRTGAYGYTF. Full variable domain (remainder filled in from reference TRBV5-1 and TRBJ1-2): KAGVTQTPRYLIKTRGQQVTLSCSPISGHRSVSWYQQTPGQGLQFLFEYFSETQRNKGNFPGRFSGRQFSNSRSEMNVSTLELGDSALYLCASRTGAYGYTFGSGTRLTVV.

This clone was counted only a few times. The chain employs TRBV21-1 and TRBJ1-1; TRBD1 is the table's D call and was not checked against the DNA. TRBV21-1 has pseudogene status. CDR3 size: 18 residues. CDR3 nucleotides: TGTGCCAGCAGCACCTACAACAGACAGGGGGTGCAAGACACTGAAGCTTTCTTT. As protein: CASSTYNRQGVQDTEAFF.

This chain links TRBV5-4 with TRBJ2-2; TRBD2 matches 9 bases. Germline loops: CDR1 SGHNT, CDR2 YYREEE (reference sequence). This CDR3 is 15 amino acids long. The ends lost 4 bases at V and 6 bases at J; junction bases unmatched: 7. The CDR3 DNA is TGTGCCAGCAGCCGGGGGCGGGGGGGCCCCGGGGAGCTGTTTTTT. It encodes CASSRGRGGPGELFF.

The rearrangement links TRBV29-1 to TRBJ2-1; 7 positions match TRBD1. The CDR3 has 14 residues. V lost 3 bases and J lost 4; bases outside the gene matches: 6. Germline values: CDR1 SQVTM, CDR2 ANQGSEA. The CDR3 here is CSVEPGQYYNEQFF. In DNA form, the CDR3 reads TGCAGCGTTGAGCCGGGACAGTATTACAATGAGCAGTTCTTC.

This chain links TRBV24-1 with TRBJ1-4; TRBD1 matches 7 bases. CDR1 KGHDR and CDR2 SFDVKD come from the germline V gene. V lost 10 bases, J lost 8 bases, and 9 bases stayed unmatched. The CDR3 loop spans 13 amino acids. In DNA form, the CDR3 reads TGTGCCACGCAGGGGGGTATGGACGAAAAACTGTTTTTT. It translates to CATQGGMDEKLFF.

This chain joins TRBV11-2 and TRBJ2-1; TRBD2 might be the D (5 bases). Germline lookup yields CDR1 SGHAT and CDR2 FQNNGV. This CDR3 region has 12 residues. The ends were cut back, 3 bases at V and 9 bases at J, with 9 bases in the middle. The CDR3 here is CASSFGVGEQFF. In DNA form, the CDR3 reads TGTGCCAGCAGCTTCGGGGTAGGTGAGCAGTTCTTC.

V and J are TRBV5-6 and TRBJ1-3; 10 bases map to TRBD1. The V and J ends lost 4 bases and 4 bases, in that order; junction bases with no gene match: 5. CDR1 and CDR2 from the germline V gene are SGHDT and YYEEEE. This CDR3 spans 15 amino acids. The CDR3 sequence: CASSRGTGAGNTIYF. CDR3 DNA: TGTGCCAGCAGCCGCGGGACAGGGGCGGGAAACACCATATATTTT.

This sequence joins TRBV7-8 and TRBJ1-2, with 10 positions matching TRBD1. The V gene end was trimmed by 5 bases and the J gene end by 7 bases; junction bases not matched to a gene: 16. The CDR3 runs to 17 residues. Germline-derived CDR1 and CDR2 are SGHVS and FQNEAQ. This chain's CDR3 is CASSVRDRGAGVRGYTF. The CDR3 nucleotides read TGTGCCAGCAGCGTCCGGGACAGGGGCGCGGGGGTGCGTGGCTACACCTTC.

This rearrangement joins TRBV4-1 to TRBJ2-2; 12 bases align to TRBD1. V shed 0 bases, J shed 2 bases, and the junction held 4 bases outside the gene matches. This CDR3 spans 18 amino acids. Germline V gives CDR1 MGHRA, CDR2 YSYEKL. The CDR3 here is CASSQEGTGGRNTGELFF. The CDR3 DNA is TGCGCCAGCAGCCAAGAGGGGACAGGGGGCCGTAACACCGGGGAGCTGTTTTTT.

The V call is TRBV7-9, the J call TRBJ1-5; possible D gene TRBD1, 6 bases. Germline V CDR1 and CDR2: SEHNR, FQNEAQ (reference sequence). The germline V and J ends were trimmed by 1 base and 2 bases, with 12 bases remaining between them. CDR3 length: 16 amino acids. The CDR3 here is CASSLEGGIGNQPQHF. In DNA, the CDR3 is TGTGCCAGCAGCTTAGAAGGGGGAATCGGCAATCAGCCCCAGCATTTT.

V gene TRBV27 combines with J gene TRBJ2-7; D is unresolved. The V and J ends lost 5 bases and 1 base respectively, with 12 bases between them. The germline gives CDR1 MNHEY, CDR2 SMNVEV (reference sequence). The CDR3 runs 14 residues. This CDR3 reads CASSLTLTSYEQYF. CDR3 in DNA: TGTGCCAGCAGTCTAACCTTAACTTCCTACGAGCAGTACTTC.

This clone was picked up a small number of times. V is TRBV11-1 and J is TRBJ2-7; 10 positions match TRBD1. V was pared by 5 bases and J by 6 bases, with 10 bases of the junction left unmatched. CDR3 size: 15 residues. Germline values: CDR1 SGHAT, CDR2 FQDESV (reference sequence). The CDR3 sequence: CASSPRDRGWAEQYF. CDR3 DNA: TGTGCCAGCAGCCCCCGGGACAGGGGATGGGCCGAGCAGTACTTC.

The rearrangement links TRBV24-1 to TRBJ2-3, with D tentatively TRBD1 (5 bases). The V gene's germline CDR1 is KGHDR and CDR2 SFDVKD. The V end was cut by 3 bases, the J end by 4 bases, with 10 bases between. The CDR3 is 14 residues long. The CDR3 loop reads CATSDTRGADTQYF. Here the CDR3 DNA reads TGTGCCACCAGTGATACAAGGGGCGCAGATACGCAGTATTTT.